This TCR beta chain appears in the sequencing data of a study of blood T cell repertoires in COVID-19. Grouping used clinical history reported by participants in a survey and questionnaire. Each recovered donor of Cohort 3 presented with two negative PCRs, clearance, or symptom resolution. Germline V gives CDR1 MDHEN, CDR2 SYDVKM. The length of the CDR3 is 14 residues. V was shortened by 6 bases and J by 3 bases, with 12 bases between the two germline ends. Authors' analysis steps: For nucleated cells, counts were estimated from reference gene primer amplification. Profiling relied on immunoSEQ multiplex PCR, and the TCRdb table lists in-frame clones only, not all of them. D and trimming were read from the DNA, whereas the V and J calls and clone size are those reported in that table. The table includes roughly 400,000 clones, just under 90% detected once.

Material for sequencing was PBMCs or T cells enriched from blood (not recorded which). The chain employs TRBV28 and TRBJ1-5; tentatively, D is TRBD1 (5 bases). The clonotype originates from a woman aged 25 to 39 who had recovered from COVID-19. CDR3 region: CASSTDSLNQPQHF. The CDR3, as DNA: TGTGCCAGCAGCACAGACAGCCTCAATCAGCCCCAGCATTTT.